This T cell receptor beta chain was profiled in a study of T cell changes during pregnancy in multiple sclerosis. Assay: immunoSEQ multiplex PCR; the TCRdb copy retains only in-frame clones and omits some. Of roughly 53,000 clones listed, roughly 93% are singletons. Per the germline V gene, CDR1 is MNHNS and CDR2 is SASEGT. Trimming took 3 bases from V and 10 from J, leaving 22 bases between them. The CDR3 has 16 amino acids. This material consisted of CD4+ T cells from peripheral blood mononuclear cells, taken in the second trimester of pregnancy. J is TRBJ2-1 and V is TRBV6-1, with D maybe TRBD2 (6 bases). The TCR originated in a female donor in good health, enrolled as a control in a pregnancy study. In DNA form, the CDR3 reads TGTGCCAGCAGTGAGAGCCTCAAAGGAGGGCGTGAGGAGCAGTTCTTC. This translates into CASSESLKGGREEQFF.